This TCR beta chain was sequenced in a study of cytomegalovirus exposure and HLA in healthy donors (dated by TCRdb to about 2017). Broadly, across the study: According to an earlier analysis of a few hundred of the donors, 150 million to 200 million T cells yielded over 90 million unique TCR beta sequences and 276 Gb of sequence data. An early release that covered roughly 600 HLA-typed donors contained around 330 gigabases of sequencing data and some 87 million unique TCR sequences. The genetic ancestry cluster associated with self-reported Caucasian donors included about 84% of the roughly 390 genotyped donors. The study aimed to test whether cataloging public T cell receptors could reveal signatures of past pathogen exposure. Using immunosequencing, the study profiled T cell repertoires from roughly 650 subjects and related those repertoires to cytomegalovirus serostatus. In addition to the first cohort of 650 to 750 subjects, a separate validation cohort of about 120 different subjects was used. To predict cytomegalovirus infection status, the study combined high-throughput TCR immunosequencing, statistical association of individual TCRs with disease status, and machine learning. To study patterns of TCR occurrence, a later analysis re-analyzed previously published TCR beta repertoires from several hundred donors and added high-resolution HLA genotyping. In the later analysis, no new phenotypic data were used to find candidate immune exposures; instead, reliance was placed on TCR beta sequences and their occurrence across donors. An earlier analysis of 587 of the donors applied high-throughput TCR beta sequencing to assess whether each TCR beta V gene segment acted as functional or pseudogenic. Donor age, sex, ethnicity and CMV serostatus were compiled alongside the repertoire data. In a later genetic analysis, genome-wide SNP genotypes for about 65% of the 666 donors were used, and that subset was treated as a discovery cohort. Every discovery cohort repertoire had been produced on one sequencing platform. Class I and class II HLA loci were covered by the typing at four-digit resolution. The number of typed donors differed by locus: roughly 620-640 for A, B, C, DRB1 and DQB1; approximately 520 for DQA1; approximately 600 for DPA1; and around 490 for DPB1. Five DR-DQ haplotypes were handled as single units for association and clustering because linkage in the cohort was strong. On average, roughly 250,000 unique TCR beta nucleotide sequences were sequenced per donor among a few hundred genotyped donors of the cohort, with roughly 18% of those sequences being non-productive.

The cohort consisted of fewer than 700 healthy bone marrow donors. At the time of sampling, all cohort members were nominally healthy, though unrecorded immune exposures were likely present. The donor tested CMV seronegative, placing the donor among the 352 seronegative members of the cohort. A peripheral blood sample was collected from each donor, and TCR beta sequencing was performed on peripheral blood mononuclear cells. The Qiagen DNeasy Blood Extraction Kit was used to extract genomic DNA from the blood cell samples. What the work shows at the level of the full study, not this receptor alone: Because some donors lacked HLA typing at each locus, the association tests relied only on the typed subset. For the cohort, immune exposure information was limited to CMV serostatus. Several of the top co-occurrence clusters appeared to be linked to parvovirus B19, influenza, CMV and Epstein-Barr virus, according to a later analysis. Sequencing depth was assumed to be roughly uniform across donors in the presence/absence analyses, though that assumption may not hold. Most CMV-associated TCR beta chains appeared to be HLA-restricted in a later analysis, and the HLA associations seemed to be driven largely by CMV exposure. When HLA alleles, especially DR and DQ, strongly co-occurred, TCR associations were difficult to assign to individual alleles. Some IMGT-functional V segments, including TRBV6-2 and TRBV6-3, could not be distinguished by the 87-base-pair reads and were therefore excluded. A group of highly shared sequence variants was considered likely to be a technical artifact of the sequencing pipeline. The authors suggested that the approach could potentially be generalized to other disease states and immunological phenotypes. The cohort was sequenced for TCR beta chains only, and without alpha or paired-chain data the features that could be detected were limited. The study gave a list of 150 to 200 TCR beta chains associated with cytomegalovirus. Because counts were too low, under 20 rarely observed V segments, including chromosome 9 orphons, were left out of the earlier analysis of 587 of the donors. The classifier was reported to diagnose cytomegalovirus status with high specificity and sensitivity in both the original cohort and the validation cohort. Specific HLA alleles were associated with some 15,000 TCR beta sequences at a false discovery rate of 0.05 in a later analysis. In a later analysis, HLA-associated TCR beta chains showed more clonal expansion and lower generation probabilities than non-associated chains that were equally common. Across donors, most TCR sequences were observed very rarely, whereas some public TCRs were present in many individuals. In a later analysis, TCR association rates were found to vary across HLA loci, with the most associated TCRs seen for DRB1 alleles and the fewest for HLA-C alleles. In a later genetic analysis, a missense DCLRE1C variant was associated with V-gene and J-gene trimming of TCR beta chains, and the association was replicated in an independent cohort. In vitro tests confirmed that a few of the cytomegalovirus-associated TCR beta chains recognize cytomegalovirus antigens. Compared with the roughly 670-donor mean, donors in an Asian-associated ancestry cluster had fewer N-insertions in productive TCRs, according to a later genetic analysis. Linkage disequilibrium might explain the correlated functional status among segregating V segments, but an unknown experimental factor could not be ruled out. Broadly in line with IMGT annotations, most TCR beta V segments showed up in productive rearrangements about 87% or about 30% of the time in an earlier analysis of around 600 of the donors. A further reported finding was that TCR beta sequences accurately predicted the HLA-A and HLA-B alleles for most subjects in the first cohort.

This clone was observed a handful of times. Its antigen is unknown. No quality values exist for individual bases; no much larger clone is one base distant. The library relied on the immunoSEQ multiplex PCR assay. For the multiplex PCR, a mixture combining 60 forward primers for TCR Vbeta segments and 13 reverse primers for TCR Jbeta segments was used. Amplification of the CDR3 region of rearranged TCR beta genes was performed with a multiplex PCR assay on genomic DNA. Amplified TCR beta libraries were sequenced as 87-base-pair reads on the Illumina HiSeq System. In the source study's methods: A later analysis tallied 75 million to 95 million unique TCR beta chains across the approximately 670 repertoires, and about 10 million of those chains were shared by two or more donors. Raw reads were error-corrected and collapsed into unique sequences by a nearest-neighbor algorithm in which closely related sequences were merged to remove PCR and sequencing errors. V, D and J gene segments were assigned by aligning CDR3 sequences to IMGT reference sequences. For a sequence to be retained, a match of at least six nucleotides to both a V gene segment and a J gene segment was required. Rearrangements were classified as productive when the CDR3 lacked stop codons and remained in frame with V and J, and all other rearrangements were classified as non-productive. Following IMGT convention, CDR3 was defined as the stretch from the second conserved V-encoded cysteine up to the conserved J-encoded phenylalanine. Sequences without an unambiguous match to a single V gene segment were excluded from the earlier analysis of over 500 of the donors. In an earlier analysis of roughly 500 of the donors, V segments were called functional above 56.7% productive rearrangements and were called segregating when the between-donor standard deviation exceeded 5%. A statistical classification framework was developed to diagnose cytomegalovirus status using the catalog of TCR beta chain sequences. A later analysis assigned V and J genes by comparing TCR nucleotide sequences with IMGT/GENE-DB human TR gene sequences. The TCRdist pipeline was used in a later analysis to assign CDR3 sequences and most-parsimonious VDJ recombination scenarios. In a later analysis, every TCR beta chain was defined by the combination of its CDR3 amino acid sequence and its V-gene family, and reads without a unique V-gene family were dropped. In a later analysis, several hundred highly shared, low-generation-probability nucleotide sequences were removed to address suspected cross-contamination and a sequencing artifact. In a later analysis, a clonal expansion index for each public chain was calculated from normalized within-repertoire ranks of inferred template counts. Generation probabilities in a later analysis came from a VDJ recombination model fitted to out-of-frame rearrangements, and those results were checked against IGoR. Hypergeometric tests were used in a later analysis to score TCR-TCR, TCR-HLA and TCR-CMV co-occurrence, with a repertoire-size bias correction applied to the TCR pairs. A later analysis estimated false discovery rates by permuting HLA or CMV assignments 20 times. A later analysis grouped co-occurring TCRs with DBSCAN, adding TCRdist sequence similarity when clustering within HLA-allele-positive subsets. Repertoires with fewer than 30,000 or more than 120,000 public chains, plus five repertoires with anomalous nucleotide sharing, were excluded from co-occurrence clustering. The clones in this table, taken by TCRdb from immuneACCESS, are in-frame only. Not every clone is retained; where verified, under half of the shortfall comes from an unresolved V gene, and the cause of the rest is unknown. V and J calls plus clone size are reproduced from that table; the DNA served to infer D and trimming. This sample has roughly 140,000 clones in its table, and around a tenth of those were observed once. Less than 2% of the sample rests with the top ten.

The CDR3 has 16 amino acids, counting the end cysteine and phenylalanine. Only the CDR3 portion is preserved as DNA: 48 bases, with reading frame beginning at the first base. The germline V gene gives CDR1 as SGHTS and CDR2 as YDEGEE. V lost 4 bases and J lost 0 bases; the stretch between them is 14 bases long. The sequence derives from a male donor in good health and CMV-seronegative. Rearrangement joined TRBV5-8 to TRBJ1-5, with the D gene not clear enough to name. The sample consisted of PBMCs. The DNA sequence is given as TGTGCCAGCAGCATAAGACATCTTCATAGCAATCAGCCCCAGCATTTT. This sequence encodes CASSIRHLHSNQPQHF.